This TCR beta chain was found in a study of graft-versus-host responses after intestinal transplantation. Comments on this clone: The antigen is undetermined.

Profiling relied on immunoSEQ multiplex PCR, and the TCRdb table lists in-frame clones only, not all of them. The sample holds roughly 120,000 clones; over 80% are singletons and the top ten take more than 0.09%. The receptor comes from a human donor who received an intestinal transplant. The source material was unstimulated CD4+ T cells sorted from spleen or lymph node cells, sampled before intestinal transplant.

DNA for the CDR3: TGTGCCAGCAGTTACGGGGACAGGGTATCTATCGACGAGCAGTACTTC. Its protein is CASSYGDRVSIDEQYF. This sequence joins TRBV6-5 and TRBJ2-7; TRBD1 matches 9 bases. The V gene end was trimmed by 2 bases and the J gene end by 5 bases; junction bases not matched to a gene: 10. The CDR3 contains 16 residues. CDR1 MNHEY and CDR2 SVGAGI come from the germline V gene.